A single sample is the source of the 11 T cell receptor beta chains below, sequenced in a study of blood T cell repertoires in COVID-19. Using immunoSEQ multiplex PCR, the repertoire was profiled, and TCRdb retains in-frame clones only, with some absent. The top ten clones hold 7.8% of a sample with over 450,000 clones, roughly 91% of them seen once. The sample taken for sequencing was peripheral blood. Receptor source: a woman between 50 and 59 years old with COVID-19, enrolled during active disease.

The chain uses TRBV5-1 and TRBJ2-5, with 7 positions matching TRBD1. There are 14 residues in the CDR3. V shed 4 bases and J 5 bases; nucleotides not matched to a gene: 8. The germline V gene has CDR1 SGHRS and CDR2 YFSETQ. CDR3 sequence reads: CASSPRDSWETQYF. The DNA for the CDR3 is TGCGCCAGCAGCCCCCGGGACAGTTGGGAGACCCAGTACTTC. The full variable domain, completed using reference TRBV5-1 and TRBJ2-5, is KAGVTQTPRYLIKTRGQQVTLSCSPISGHRSVSWYQQTPGQGLQFLFEYFSETQRNKGNFPGRFSGRQFSNSRSEMNVSTLELGDSALYLCASSPRDSWETQYFGPGTRLLVL.

This chain uses TRBV27 with TRBJ2-7, with 10 bases fitting TRBD1. The J segment lost 1 base and the V segment lost 0 bases, leaving 9 bases of the junction unmatched. Germline CDR1 reads MNHEY; CDR2 reads SMNVEV (reference sequence). The CDR3 has 18 residues. The CDR3 bases are TGTGCCAGCAGTTTATCCCCCTTGACAGGGGGCCGATCCTACGAGCAGTACTTC. Residues: CASSLSPLTGGRSYEQYF.

J is TRBJ2-1 and V is TRBV4-2; tentative D call: TRBD2 (5 bases). Trimming cost V 9 bases and J 15 bases, with 18 bases left between them. Germline V gene sequence: CDR1 LGHNA, CDR2 YNFKEQ. The CDR3 length is 11 residues. The CDR3 bases are TGTGCCAGTCAGAAAACCGGGGTAAGGTTCTTC. Translated: CASQKTGVRFF.

CDR3 protein: CAWSVQMNTEAFF. CDR3 bases: TGTGCCTGGAGTGTGCAGATGAACACTGAAGCTTTCTTT. The rearrangement links TRBV30 to TRBJ1-1; D unresolved. CDR1 is GTSNPN, CDR2 SVGIG, per germline (reference sequence). The CDR3 runs to 13 residues. Trimming stripped 0 bases from V and 0 bases from J, with 5 bases between. The whole variable domain, filled in from reference TRBV30 and TRBJ1-1, reads SQTIHQWPATLVQPVGSPLSLECTVEGTSNPNLYWYRQAAGRGLQLLFYSVGIGQISSEVPQNLSASRPQDRQFILSSKKLLLSDSGFYLCAWSVQMNTEAFFGQGTRLTVV.

This clone was picked up one time. This chain connects TRBV20-1 to TRBJ1-2; a weak D match, TRBD1 (6 bases). The CDR3 sequence is 11 residues long. Germline assignment: CDR1 DFQATT and CDR2 SNEGSKA (reference sequence). Trimming cost V 6 bases and J 14 bases, with 19 bases left between them. CDR3 region: CSAENTGSSTF. CDR3 bases: TGCAGTGCAGAGAACACAGGGAGCTCTACCTTC.

CDR3 coding DNA: TGTGCCTGGAGGCCAGGGGGATGGTCACCCCTCCACTTT. It yields the protein CAWRPGGWSPLHF. V gene TRBV30 combines with J gene TRBJ1-6, with 7 bases lining up with TRBD1. This CDR3 has 13 residues. Germline CDR1 is GTSNPN and CDR2 is SVGIG (reference sequence). V gave up 3 bases and J gave up 10 bases; unmatched junction bases: 6.

The chain combines TRBV24-1 with TRBJ2-5; the match to TRBD2 covers 7 bases. The germline CDR1 and CDR2 sequences are KGHDR and SFDVKD. The CDR3 runs to 14 residues. Trimming removed 4 bases from V and 1 base from J; junction bases left unmatched: 2. Here the CDR3 reads CATSDSGGQETQYF. CDR3 in DNA: TGTGCCACCAGTGACTCGGGGGGCCAAGAGACCCAGTACTTC.

On this clone: Other DNA sequences within the sample encode an identical CDR3. The chain is built from TRBV7-2 and TRBJ1-6; 8 positions match TRBD1. The CDR3 extends over 14 amino acids. CDR1 and CDR2 (germline): SGHTA, FQGNSA. The V segment lost 3 bases and the J segment 7 bases; nucleotides outside the gene matches: 2. Here the CDR3 DNA reads TGTGCCAGCAGCTTCCGACAGGGGAATTCACCCCTCCACTTT. This codes for CASSFRQGNSPLHF.

This CDR3 is CASSPLGGTTDTQYF. As DNA, the CDR3 is TGTGCCAGCAGCCCCCTGGGGGGGACAACAGATACGCAGTATTTT. This rearrangement joins TRBV7-7 to TRBJ2-3, with D tentatively TRBD2 (7 bases). The CDR3 runs 15 residues. Germline V gene lookup returns CDR1 SSHAT and CDR2 FNYEAQ (reference sequence). Trimming left V 5 bases short and J 3 bases short, with 15 bases between.

The chain joins TRBV7-7 to TRBJ2-2, with 7 positions matching TRBD1. CDR3 size: 15 residues. Germline V gene sequence: CDR1 SSHAT, CDR2 FNYEAQ (reference sequence). Trimming took 1 base from V and 3 from J; bases not matched to a gene: 2. The CDR3 sequence is CASSLGQGDTGELFF. CDR3 sequence (DNA): TGTGCCAGCAGCTTAGGTCAGGGGGACACCGGGGAGCTGTTTTTT.

The chain recombines TRBV19 with TRBJ2-3; TRBD1 matches 9 bases. Germline values: CDR1 LNHDA, CDR2 SQIVND (reference sequence). The CDR3 consists of 15 residues. The ends lost 5 bases at V and 5 bases at J; junction bases unmatched: 8. The CDR3, as DNA: TGTGCCAGTAGTCAAACAGGGGGCGGAGGAGATACGCAGTATTTT. This sequence encodes CASSQTGGGGDTQYF.